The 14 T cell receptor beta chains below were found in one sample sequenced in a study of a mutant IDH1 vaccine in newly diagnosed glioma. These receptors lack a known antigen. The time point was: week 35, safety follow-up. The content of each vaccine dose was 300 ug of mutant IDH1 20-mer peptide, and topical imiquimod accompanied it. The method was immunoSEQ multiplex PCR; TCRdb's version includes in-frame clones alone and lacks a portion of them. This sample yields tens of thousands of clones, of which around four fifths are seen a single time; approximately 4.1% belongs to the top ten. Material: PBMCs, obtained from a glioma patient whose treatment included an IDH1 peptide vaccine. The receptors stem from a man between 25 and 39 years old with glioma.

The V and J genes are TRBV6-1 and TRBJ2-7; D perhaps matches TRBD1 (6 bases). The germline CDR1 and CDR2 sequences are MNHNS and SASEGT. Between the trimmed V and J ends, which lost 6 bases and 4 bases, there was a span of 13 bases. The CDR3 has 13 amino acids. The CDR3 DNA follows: TGTGCCAGCAGGGTTTGGGACAAATACGAGCAGTACTTC. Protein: CASRVWDKYEQYF.

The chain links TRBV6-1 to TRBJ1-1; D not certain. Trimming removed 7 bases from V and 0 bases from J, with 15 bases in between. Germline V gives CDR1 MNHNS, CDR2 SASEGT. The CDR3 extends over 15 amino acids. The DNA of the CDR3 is TGTGCCAGCACCCCTCGGAAGGTCTTGAACACTGAAGCTTTCTTT. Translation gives CASTPRKVLNTEAFF.

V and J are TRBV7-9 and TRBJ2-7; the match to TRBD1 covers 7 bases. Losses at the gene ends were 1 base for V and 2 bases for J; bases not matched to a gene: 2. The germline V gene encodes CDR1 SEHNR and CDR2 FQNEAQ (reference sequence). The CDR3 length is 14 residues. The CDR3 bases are TGTGCCAGCAGCTTAGGGGACAGTCCCTACGAGCAGTACTTC. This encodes CASSLGDSPYEQYF.

For the CDR3, the DNA is TGTGCTAGTGGTCCCGGACAGGGTAGTACCGGGGAGCTGTTTTTT. Amino acid sequence: CASGPGQGSTGELFF. V and J are TRBV12-5 and TRBJ2-2, with TRBD1 matching 8 bases. J gave up 5 bases and V 5 bases, and 7 bases lay outside the gene matches. CDR1 is LGHNT and CDR2 is FRNRAP in the germline V gene. The CDR3 consists of 15 residues.

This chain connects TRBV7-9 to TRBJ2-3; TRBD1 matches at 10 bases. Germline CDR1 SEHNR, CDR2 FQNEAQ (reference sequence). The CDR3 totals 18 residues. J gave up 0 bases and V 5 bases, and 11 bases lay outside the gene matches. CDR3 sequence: CASSPGQGRPTSTDTQYF. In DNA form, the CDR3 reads TGTGCCAGCAGCCCGGGACAGGGGAGGCCTACTAGCACAGATACGCAGTATTTT. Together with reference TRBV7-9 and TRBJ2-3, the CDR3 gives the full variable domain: DTGVSQNPRHKITKRGQNVTFRCDPISEHNRLYWYRQTLGQGPEFLTYFQNEAQLEKSRLLSDRFSAERPKGSFSTLEIQRTEQGDSAMYLCASSPGQGRPTSTDTQYFGPGTRLTVL.

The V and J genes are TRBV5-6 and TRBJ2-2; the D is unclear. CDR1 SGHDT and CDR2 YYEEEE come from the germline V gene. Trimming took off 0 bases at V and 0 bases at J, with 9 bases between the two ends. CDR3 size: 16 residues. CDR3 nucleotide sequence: TGTGCCAGCAGCTTGGTCGGGCAGCCGAACACCGGGGAGCTGTTTTTT. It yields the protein CASSLVGQPNTGELFF. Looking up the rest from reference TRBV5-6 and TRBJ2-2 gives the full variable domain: DAGVTQSPTHLIKTRGQQVTLRCSPKSGHDTVSWYQQALGQGPQFIFQYYEEEERQRGNFPDRFSGHQFPNYSSELNVNALLLGDSALYLCASSLVGQPNTGELFFGEGSRLTVL.

The CDR3 region is CASSLLANSYNEQFF. The CDR3 region has the DNA TGCGCCAGCAGCCTGCTAGCGAACTCCTACAATGAGCAGTTCTTC. The V gene is TRBV5-1, the J gene TRBJ2-1, with TRBD2 as a possible D gene (6 bases). The CDR3 extends over 15 amino acids. Trimming removed 4 bases from V and 0 bases from J, with 11 bases in between. CDR1 SGHRS and CDR2 YFSETQ come from the germline V gene. Full variable domain (missing parts from reference TRBV5-1 and TRBJ2-1): KAGVTQTPRYLIKTRGQQVTLSCSPISGHRSVSWYQQTPGQGLQFLFEYFSETQRNKGNFPGRFSGRQFSNSRSEMNVSTLELGDSALYLCASSLLANSYNEQFFGPGTRLTVL.

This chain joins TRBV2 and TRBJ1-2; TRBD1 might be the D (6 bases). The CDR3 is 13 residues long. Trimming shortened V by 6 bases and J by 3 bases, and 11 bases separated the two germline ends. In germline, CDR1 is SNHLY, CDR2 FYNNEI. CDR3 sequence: CASSIQGDYGYTF. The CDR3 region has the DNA TGTGCCAGCAGCATACAGGGCGACTATGGCTACACCTTC.

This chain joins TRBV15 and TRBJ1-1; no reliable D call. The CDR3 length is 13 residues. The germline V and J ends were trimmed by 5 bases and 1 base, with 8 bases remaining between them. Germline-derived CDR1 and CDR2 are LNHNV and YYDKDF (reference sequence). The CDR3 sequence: CATSPRTNTEAFF. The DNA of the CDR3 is TGTGCCACCAGCCCCCGCACGAACACTGAAGCTTTCTTT. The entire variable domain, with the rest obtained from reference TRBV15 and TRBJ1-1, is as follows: DAMVIQNPRYQVTQFGKPVTLSCSQTLNHNVMYWYQQKSSQAPKLLFHYYDKDFNNEADTPDNFQSRRPNTSFCFLDIRSPGLGDTAMYLCATSPRTNTEAFFGQGTRLTVV.

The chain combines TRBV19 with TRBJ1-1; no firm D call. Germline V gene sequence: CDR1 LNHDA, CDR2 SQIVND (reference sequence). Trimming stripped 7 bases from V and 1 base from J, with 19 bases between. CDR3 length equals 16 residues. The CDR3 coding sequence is TGTGCCAGTAAATCCCTAAGTGGCAGGAAGAACACTGAAGCTTTCTTT. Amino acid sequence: CASKSLSGRKNTEAFF.

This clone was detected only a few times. The CDR3 sequence: CATSRSLRGKRGDTQYF. The CDR3 DNA reads as TGTGCCACCAGCAGATCCCTCAGGGGGAAGCGAGGAGATACGCAGTATTTT. The rearrangement uses TRBV15 and TRBJ2-3; TRBD1 matches at 7 bases. CDR1 is LNHNV, CDR2 YYDKDF, per germline (reference sequence). The V gene end was trimmed by 2 bases and the J gene end by 5 bases; junction bases not matched to a gene: 13. The CDR3 length is 17 residues.

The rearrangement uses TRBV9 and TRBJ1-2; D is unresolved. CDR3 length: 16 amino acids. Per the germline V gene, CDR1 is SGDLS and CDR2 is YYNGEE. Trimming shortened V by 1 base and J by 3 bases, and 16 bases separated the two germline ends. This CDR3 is CASSVNGLEVDYGYTF. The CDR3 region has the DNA TGTGCCAGCAGCGTAAATGGGCTGGAGGTGGACTATGGCTACACCTTC. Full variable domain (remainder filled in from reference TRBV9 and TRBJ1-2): DSGVTQTPKHLITATGQRVTLRCSPRSGDLSVYWYQQSLDQGLQFLIQYYNGEERAKGNILERFSAQQFPDLHSELNLSSLELGDSALYFCASSVNGLEVDYGYTFGSGTRLTVV.

This chain's CDR3 is CASGGVGYEQYF. The CDR3 nucleotides are TGTGCCAGCGGGGGGGTAGGATACGAGCAGTACTTC. J is TRBJ2-5 and V is TRBV27, with TRBD2 matching 7 bases. The J call may be wrong; the DNA end is better matched by TRBJ2-7. The germline gives CDR1 MNHEY, CDR2 SMNVEV (reference sequence). This CDR3 spans 12 amino acids.

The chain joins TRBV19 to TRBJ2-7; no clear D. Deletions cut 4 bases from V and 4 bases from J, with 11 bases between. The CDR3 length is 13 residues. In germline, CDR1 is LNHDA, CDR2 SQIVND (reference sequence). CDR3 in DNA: TGTGCCAGTAGTAGGGGATTTTTTTACGAGCAGTACTTC. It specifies CASSRGFFYEQYF.